This T cell receptor (beta chain) was retrieved from a study of graft-versus-host responses after intestinal transplantation. On the study more broadly: Recipients were all induced with anti-thymocyte globulin, then given tacrolimus and steroids for 2 to 3 years. General study points: Graft-donor T cell macrochimerism coincided with high graft-versus-host to host-versus-graft clonal ratios in allografts. An association linked early post-transplant HvG declines with peak circulating GvH clone levels.

Trimming left V 4 bases short and J 1 base short, with 9 bases between. The CDR3 covers 14 residues. Germline CDR1 is SGHRS and CDR2 is YFSETQ. Comments on this clone: Its target is not known.

Here immunoSEQ multiplex PCR was the method, and the copy in TCRdb shows in-frame clones only, minus some. Of some 140,000 clones in the sample, about 90% were seen once. This chain joins TRBV5-1 and TRBJ1-3; D possibly corresponds to TRBD1 (6 bases). Material: unstimulated CD4+ T cells sorted from spleen or lymph node cells, obtained before intestinal transplant. This clonotype was obtained from a human donor who received an intestinal transplant. The CDR3 loop reads CASSPGTSGNTIYF. CDR3 bases: TGCGCCAGCAGCCCAGGGACATCTGGAAACACCATATATTTT.